Below are 23 T cell receptor beta chains sequenced from a single sample in a study of blood T cells in healthy people across ages. It was with a sample-barcoded 5' primer and a J-beta primer mix that a second PCR of roughly 7 to 12 cycles was run. TCRdb reprocessed the 5' RACE reads with MiXCR, giving one entry per CDR3 protein. This table has about 1.8 million distinct CDR3 sequences, about 49% appearing once. The sequenced sample consisted of blood. The receptor set was obtained from a woman aged 40 to 50 in good health.

This clonotype was counted a single time. The chain recombines TRBV7-9 with TRBJ2-7, with D perhaps TRBD1 (5 bases). The CDR3 consists of 15 residues. The V end lost 0 bases, the J end lost 3 bases, and 12 bases lay between the germline ends. Per the germline V gene, CDR1 is SEHNR and CDR2 is FQNEAQ (reference sequence). CDR3 DNA sequence: TGTGCCAGCAGCTTAGCGGCAGGGAACTTCTACGAGCAGTACTTC. Translation: CASSLAAGNFYEQYF.

Concerning this clonotype itself: A read error may produce the germline difference seen at one junction end. The chain links TRBV3-1 to TRBJ2-1; D gene uncertain. Germline V gene sequence: CDR1 LGHDT, CDR2 YNNKEL (reference sequence). This CDR3 is built from 13 residues. CDR3 residues: CAGSQAVGVEQFF. The CDR3 DNA reads TGTGCCGGCAGCCAAGCCGTTGGAGTTGAGCAGTTCTTC.

This rearrangement joins TRBV14 to TRBJ2-1; 7 bases match TRBD2. V dropped 4 bases and J dropped 6; count of bases not matched to a gene: 6. Germline lookup yields CDR1 SGHDN and CDR2 FVKESK. The CDR3 spans 14 residues. The CDR3 is CASSRASGPNEQFF. DNA of the CDR3: TGTGCCAGCAGCCGGGCTAGCGGCCCCAATGAGCAGTTCTTC.

The chain links TRBV2 to TRBJ1-1; D remains unclear. Germline V gene data show CDR1 as SNHLY and CDR2 as FYNNEI. There are 13 residues in the CDR3. V lost 3 bases, J lost 8 bases, and 13 bases lay in between. This CDR3 is CASSDNWGAEAFF. The CDR3 DNA follows: TGTGCCAGCAGTGATAACTGGGGTGCAGAAGCTTTCTTT. Based on the CDR3 plus reference TRBV2 and TRBJ1-1, the full variable domain is EPEVTQTPSHQVTQMGQEVILRCVPISNHLYFYWYRQILGQKVEFLVSFYNNEISEKSEIFDDQFSVERPDGSNFTLKIRSTKLEDSAMYFCASSDNWGAEAFFGQGTRLTVV.

This clonotype occurred many times. A junction end diverges from the germline sequence, so it may reflect a read error. The chain recombines TRBV28 with TRBJ2-1; a possible D gene is TRBD2 (5 bases). Per germline, CDR1 MDHEN and CDR2 SYDVKM. The CDR3 is 14 amino acids. CDR3 in DNA: TGCGCCAGCAGCCTGCCCGGGGTCTACAATGAGCAGTTCTTC. Translating it yields CASSLPGVYNEQFF.

In regard to this clonotype: This may stem from a read error, because a much larger clone lies one nucleotide away. CDR3 residues: CASREIEKAQYF. Here the CDR3 DNA reads TGTGCCAGCAGGGAAATCGAAAAGGCCCAGTACTTC. The chain has TRBV25-1 and TRBJ2-5; D not resolved. The CDR3 totals 12 residues. Trimming removed 6 bases at V and 9 bases at J, with 14 bases between. Per the germline V gene, CDR1 is MGHDK and CDR2 is SYGVNS.

This rearrangement joins TRBV6-1 to TRBJ2-5; tentative D call: TRBD2 (5 bases). This CDR3 region has 13 residues. Looked up from germline, CDR1 is MNHNS and CDR2 is SASEGT. The V and J ends lost 9 bases and 11 bases respectively, with 22 bases between them. The CDR3 protein is CASAGPWSNEQYF. CDR3 DNA: TGTGCCAGTGCGGGTCCGTGGTCAAATGAGCAGTACTTC.

This chain connects TRBV20-1 to TRBJ1-6; 8 nucleotides align to TRBD1. In germline, CDR1 is DFQATT, CDR2 SNEGSKA (reference sequence). The ends lost 0 bases at V and 7 bases at J; junction bases unmatched: 5. The CDR3 runs to 15 residues. The CDR3 reads CSARDTGGANSPLHF. The CDR3 coding sequence is TGCAGTGCTAGAGACACAGGGGGTGCGAATTCACCCCTCCACTTT.

This chain uses TRBV28 with TRBJ2-5; no clear D. CDR1 is MDHEN and CDR2 is SYDVKM in the germline V gene. Trimming took off 0 bases at V and 5 bases at J, with 13 bases between the two ends. The CDR3 is 15 amino acids. The DNA for the CDR3 is TGTGCCAGCAGTTTATGGGCCAGCAACGGGGAGACCCAGTACTTC. It codes for CASSLWASNGETQYF.

Points on this clonotype: Sequence at one end of the junction differs from germline and may be a read error. V is TRBV7-6 and J is TRBJ2-3; maybe TRBD1 (6 bases). This CDR3 has 14 residues. Germline V lookup: CDR1 SGHVS, CDR2 FNYEAQ. Here the CDR3 reads CASSVARGGDTQYF. CDR3 bases: TGTGCCAGCAGCGTAGCCAGGGGCGGCGATACGCAGTATTTT.

This clonotype was seen many times. The chain has TRBV4-3 and TRBJ2-7; TRBD1 matches at 7 bases. This CDR3 comprises 14 residues. Trimming at V came to 1 base and at J to 1 base, leaving 1 base not matched to a gene. Germline CDR1 is LGHNA and CDR2 is YSLEER. For the CDR3, the DNA is TGCGCCAGCAGCCAAGGACAGGGTTCCTACGAGCAGTACTTC. Translation: CASSQGQGSYEQYF.

This clonotype was seen just once. DNA for the CDR3: TGTGCCAGCAGCTCGGGGGGACCGCCCCGGAACACTGAAGCTTTCTTT. Amino acid sequence: CASSSGGPPRNTEAFF. This chain connects TRBV6-1 to TRBJ1-1, with a weak D call TRBD1 (5 bases). Trimming stripped 6 bases from V and 1 base from J, with 18 bases between. The germline gives CDR1 MNHNS, CDR2 SASEGT. The CDR3 totals 16 residues.

The CDR3: CASSSIQGPETQYF. DNA of the CDR3: TGTGCCAGCAGTTCGATACAGGGACCCGAGACCCAGTACTTC. V gene TRBV12-3 or TRBV12-4 combines with J gene TRBJ2-5, with D tentatively TRBD1 (6 bases). This CDR3 comprises 14 residues. V was shortened by 4 bases and J by 5 bases, with 14 bases between the two germline ends.

This chain uses TRBV6-1 with TRBJ2-3, with unresolved D. This CDR3 region has 12 residues. Trimming removed 8 bases at V and 6 bases at J, with 12 bases between. From germline, CDR1 is MNHNS and CDR2 SASEGT. The CDR3 sequence: CASGPKEDTQYF. The CDR3 bases are TGTGCCAGCGGGCCAAAGGAGGATACGCAGTATTTT.

The rearrangement uses TRBV6-2 or TRBV6-3 and TRBJ1-5; D gene ambiguous. Trimming pared 2 bases from V and 2 bases from J, leaving 7 bases between. This CDR3 is 14 amino acids long. The V gene's germline CDR1 is MNHEY and CDR2 SVGEGT. The CDR3 loop reads CASSYVLGNQPQHF. The CDR3 DNA sequence: TGTGCCAGCAGTTACGTTTTGGGCAATCAGCCCCAGCATTTT.

The genes are TRBV4-3 and TRBJ1-5; 7 bases map to TRBD1. The CDR3 spans 16 residues. The trim removed 0 bases at V and 3 bases at J, leaving 5 bases unmatched. The germline gives CDR1 LGHNA, CDR2 YSLEER. The CDR3 coding sequence is TGCGCCAGCAGCCAAGATTGGGGGACAGTCAATCAGCCCCAGCATTTT. Translated: CASSQDWGTVNQPQHF.

With regard to this clonotype: Relative to the germline gene, one junction end is altered; a read error may explain this. The chain recombines TRBV5-6 with TRBJ1-2; 9 nucleotides align to TRBD1. The CDR3 runs 16 residues. The V gene's germline CDR1 is SGHDT and CDR2 YYEEEE. In DNA form, the CDR3 reads TGTGCCGGCAGCGCAACCGGGACAGGGACTCTTCAGGGCTACACCTTC. Translated, it gives CAGSATGTGTLQGYTF.

The chain uses TRBV7-2 and TRBJ1-1, with TRBD1 matching 12 bases. Germline CDR1 and CDR2: SGHTA and FQGNSA. The CDR3 length is 16 residues. V lost 2 bases to trimming and J lost 1 base; unmatched junction nucleotides: 2. The CDR3 DNA follows: TGTGCCAGCAGCTTAATGGGACAGGGGGCGAACACTGAAGCTTTCTTT. Translating gives CASSLMGQGANTEAFF.

On this clonotype itself: A junction boundary mismatches the germline segment, possibly from a read error. The V call is TRBV6-5, the J call TRBJ1-1, with D perhaps TRBD1 (5 bases). CDR1 and CDR2 from the germline V gene are MNHEY and SVGAGI. The CDR3 extends over 15 amino acids. The CDR3 region has the DNA TGTGCCAGCAGTTACTCGACCCAGGGACGAACTGAAGTTTTCTTT. Translation: CASSYSTQGRTEVFF.

This clonotype is a singleton in its sample. V is TRBV4-3 and J is TRBJ1-1; 7 nucleotides line up with TRBD1. The CDR3 loop spans 15 amino acids. Germline V gene sequence: CDR1 LGHNA, CDR2 YSLEER. The V and J ends lost 2 bases and 2 bases, in that order; junction bases with no gene match: 5. CDR3 nucleotide sequence: TGCGCCAGCAGCCAAAAAGGGACAGCTAACACTGAAGCTTTCTTT. It yields the protein CASSQKGTANTEAFF.

This chain links TRBV6-1 with TRBJ2-1; no clear D gene. With 2 bases removed from V and 13 bases from J, the gap between germline ends came to 6 bases. The CDR3 is 10 amino acids. Germline CDR1 reads MNHNS; CDR2 reads SASEGT. The CDR3: CASSERLQFF. DNA for the CDR3: TGTGCCAGCAGTGAAAGGCTACAGTTCTTC.

This clonotype was detected a few times. The V and J genes are TRBV4-3 and TRBJ2-1; D perhaps matches TRBD2 (5 bases). V gave up 0 bases and J gave up 6 bases, with 15 bases separating them. Germline CDR1 LGHNA, CDR2 YSLEER. The CDR3 has 16 amino acids. CDR3 nucleotides: TGCGCCAGCAGCCAAGAGGCGGGCACGGGGAGCAATGAGCAGTTCTTC. Its protein product is CASSQEAGTGSNEQFF.

This clonotype was counted between two and nine times. This chain joins TRBV3-1 and TRBJ2-1; 8 positions match TRBD2. The germline CDR1 and CDR2 sequences are LGHDT and YNNKEL (reference sequence). After removal of 0 bases from V and 4 bases from J, the junction contained 8 bases not matched to a gene. The CDR3 runs 17 residues. CDR3 amino acids: CASSQDLGGGMYNEQFF. The DNA for the CDR3 is TGTGCCAGCAGCCAAGATTTGGGCGGGGGGATGTACAATGAGCAGTTCTTC.